A selection of T cell receptor beta chains follows, all from one sample in a study of vaccination effects on CD4 cells after COVID-19. Assay used: immunoSEQ multiplex PCR; TCRdb lists only in-frame clones, some missing. The sample comprises about 26,000 clones, almost 80% of which are singletons, and roughly 6% rests with the top ten. These receptors have no identified antigens. This sample comprised CD4+ T cells from PBMCs cultured with SARS-CoV-2 spike peptides, obtained after COVID-19 vaccination. Every receptor here comes from a human donor who received a COVID-19 vaccine. Some clones in this sample may be carry-over from other donors' samples. Each CDR3 is given with its conserved first and last residue.

j_call: TRBJ2-2
v_call: TRBV6-5
cdr3_aa: CASSYEGAITGELFF

j_call: TRBJ2-6
v_call: TRBV7-9
cdr3_aa: CASSHHLSGANVLTF

j_call: TRBJ2-5
v_call: TRBV19
cdr3_aa: CASSIAGGETQYF

j_call: TRBJ2-5
v_call: TRBV18
cdr3_aa: CASSPPGFVQETQYF

j_call: TRBJ2-5
v_call: TRBV25-1
cdr3_aa: CASSDRTGSGETQYF

j_call: TRBJ1-6
v_call: TRBV6-5
cdr3_aa: CASSRLGQAISPLHF

j_call: TRBJ1-1
v_call: TRBV28
cdr3_aa: CASSFTEYTEAFF

j_call: TRBJ1-2
v_call: TRBV18
cdr3_aa: CASSPDRPNYGYTF

j_call: TRBJ2-5
v_call: TRBV30
cdr3_aa: CAWSRPGGETQYF

j_call: TRBJ2-1
v_call: TRBV9
cdr3_aa: CASSVEITRTMYNEQFF

j_call: TRBJ1-3
v_call: TRBV30
cdr3_aa: CAWSIGVSGNTIYF

j_call: TRBJ2-6
v_call: TRBV5-1
cdr3_aa: CASSLPQASGANVLTF

j_call: TRBJ1-2
v_call: TRBV27
cdr3_aa: CASSLWPGNGYTF

j_call: TRBJ1-1
v_call: TRBV10-3
cdr3_aa: CAISGQGLNTEAFF

j_call: TRBJ2-4
v_call: TRBV6-5
cdr3_aa: CASSSPTGAKNIQYF